The 12 T cell receptor beta chains listed next were all sequenced from one sample in a study of blood T cell repertoires in COVID-19. Clones were sequenced by immunoSEQ multiplex PCR, and TCRdb holds only the in-frame ones, with some missing. The sample lists 130,000 to 150,000 clones; about 87% were seen once. Material for sequencing was peripheral blood. The source of these receptors is a woman aged 40-49 years with acute or convalescent COVID-19.

The J gene is TRBJ1-3, the V gene TRBV7-2; 10 bases are a match to TRBD1. The CDR3 totals 17 residues. Germline CDR1 and CDR2: SGHTA and FQGNSA. The V segment lost 4 bases and the J segment 0 bases; nucleotides outside the gene matches: 6. The CDR3 protein is CASSSRTGGSSGNTIYF. The CDR3 DNA reads TGTGCCAGCAGCTCCCGGACAGGGGGTAGCTCTGGAAACACCATATATTTT.

The chain uses TRBV7-9 and TRBJ1-2, with D tentatively TRBD1 (5 bases). CDR3 length: 16 amino acids. Trimming took 4 bases from V and 2 from J, leaving 17 bases between them. Germline V gene lookup returns CDR1 SEHNR and CDR2 FQNEAQ (reference sequence). CDR3 loop: CASSSTRDFPNYGYTF. The DNA for the CDR3 is TGTGCCAGCAGCTCTACACGGGACTTTCCCAACTATGGCTACACCTTC.

The chain combines TRBV7-9 with TRBJ2-1, with TRBD2 identical over 11 bases. This CDR3 is 15 amino acids long. V lost 5 bases to trimming and J lost 5 bases; unmatched junction nucleotides: 5. CDR1 and CDR2 from the germline V gene are SEHNR and FQNEAQ (reference sequence). The CDR3 loop reads CASSPLAGGHNEQFF. The CDR3 bases are TGTGCCAGCAGCCCCCTAGCGGGAGGCCACAATGAGCAGTTCTTC.

The genes are TRBV19 and TRBJ1-1; D unresolved. Trimming left V 7 bases short and J 0 bases short, with 21 bases between. The V gene's germline CDR1 is LNHDA and CDR2 SQIVND (reference sequence). The CDR3 is 17 residues long. The CDR3 region has the DNA TGTGCCAGTACCGTAAGGCCCCGACAAAGTCTGAACACTGAAGCTTTCTTT. Translated, it gives CASTVRPRQSLNTEAFF.

The chain employs TRBV23-1 and TRBJ2-1; perhaps TRBD2 as D (5 bases). TRBV23-1 falls under the ORF class, with uncertain function. This CDR3 is built from 19 residues. V shed 2 bases and J shed 5 bases, with 25 bases lying between them. The CDR3 DNA sequence: TGCGCCAGCAGTCAAACCTCGAAAACAACCGGGAACCTCCACAATGAGCAGTTCTTC. Protein sequence: CASSQTSKTTGNLHNEQFF.

V usage is TRBV5-4 and J usage is TRBJ1-2; 8 positions match TRBD1. This CDR3 region has 14 residues. Germline V gene lookup returns CDR1 SGHNT and CDR2 YYREEE (reference sequence). The trim removed 4 bases at V and 6 bases at J, leaving 8 bases unmatched. The CDR3 is CASSRGQGKNGYTF. CDR3 nucleotides: TGTGCCAGCAGCCGTGGACAGGGAAAGAATGGCTACACCTTC.

V and J are TRBV28 and TRBJ1-2, with no clear D. The V gene's germline CDR1 is MDHEN and CDR2 SYDVKM. The germline V and J ends were trimmed by 3 bases and 2 bases, with 7 bases remaining between them. The CDR3 totals 13 residues. This CDR3 reads CASSFSQNYGYTF. As DNA, the CDR3 is TGTGCCAGCAGTTTCTCCCAGAACTATGGCTACACCTTC.

Only one count was recorded for this clone. The V call is TRBV4-3, the J call TRBJ2-7, with 8 bases identical to TRBD1. V lost 0 bases, J lost 7 bases, and 14 bases stayed unmatched. The CDR3 loop spans 17 amino acids. Germline CDR1 and CDR2: LGHNA and YSLEER. The CDR3: CASSQDSTGGQSREQYF. The DNA for the CDR3 is TGCGCCAGCAGCCAAGATTCAACAGGGGGGCAATCGCGGGAGCAGTACTTC.

This chain joins TRBV6-2 or TRBV6-3 and TRBJ2-7; 7 bases map to TRBD2. In germline, CDR1 is MNHEY, CDR2 SVGEGT. The CDR3 runs to 15 residues. V trimming: 0 bases; J trimming: 4 bases; junction bases outside the gene matches: 6. The CDR3 loop is CASSYSAPGGYEQYF. CDR3 DNA: TGTGCCAGCAGTTACTCGGCTCCGGGGGGTTACGAGCAGTACTTC.

V usage is TRBV27 and J usage is TRBJ1-1, with D possibly being TRBD1 (6 bases). The V end lost 3 bases, the J end lost 4 bases, and 9 bases lay between the germline ends. CDR3 length: 13 amino acids. Per germline, CDR1 MNHEY and CDR2 SMNVEV (reference sequence). The CDR3 sequence is CASSLGAGTEAFF. In DNA, the CDR3 is TGTGCCAGCAGTTTGGGGGCAGGCACTGAAGCTTTCTTT.

The chain is built from TRBV5-1 and TRBJ2-1; 10 bases are shared with TRBD1. The V and J ends lost 9 bases and 3 bases, in that order; junction bases with no gene match: 18. The CDR3 has 18 residues. Germline V gene sequence: CDR1 SGHRS, CDR2 YFSETQ. In DNA form, the CDR3 reads TGCGCCACGCGGCCGGGACAGGGGACTCAAGTCCTCTACAATGAGCAGTTCTTC. It yields the protein CATRPGQGTQVLYNEQFF.

V gene TRBV6-4 combines with J gene TRBJ1-1; D not resolved. CDR3 length: 13 residues. From germline, CDR1 is MRHNA and CDR2 SNTAGT. V shed 4 bases and J shed 5 bases, with 11 bases lying between them. The CDR3 region has the DNA TGTGCCAGCAGTGCGGACTCGGGGACTGAAGCTTTCTTT. Its protein is CASSADSGTEAFF.